Each of the 8 T cell receptor beta chains below was sequenced from the same sample in a study of neoadjuvant anti-PD-1 for oral cavity cancer. Only in-frame clones appear in the TCRdb table, and some are missing; sequencing was by immunoSEQ multiplex PCR. The sample holds 4,500 to 6,500 clones, 55% seen once. Time point: after neoadjuvant nivolumab, at surgical resection. Material: tumor tissue, obtained after nivolumab (anti-PD-1) treatment. These receptors came from a person aged 40-85 years with oral cavity squamous cell carcinoma.

This clone has a handful of counts. The chain carries TRBV5-4 and TRBJ1-1; TRBD1 aligns across 10 bases. Germline trimming cut 3 bases from V and 1 base from J; bases unmatched to any gene: 6. Germline lookup yields CDR1 SGHNT and CDR2 YYREEE (reference sequence). The CDR3 contains 16 residues. The DNA of the CDR3 is TGTGCCAGCAGCTCCAAACGACAGGGGGCGAACACTGAAGCTTTCTTT. Encoded protein: CASSSKRQGANTEAFF.

V usage is TRBV18 and J usage is TRBJ1-6; TRBD1 matches 8 bases. The CDR3 loop spans 15 amino acids. Germline loops: CDR1 KGHSH, CDR2 LQKENI. Trimming at V came to 3 bases and at J to 9 bases, leaving 7 bases not matched to a gene. CDR3 sequence reads: CASSPATGVGSPLHF. The CDR3 DNA reads as TGTGCCAGCTCACCGGCGACAGGGGTGGGTTCACCCCTCCACTTT.

The chain employs TRBV2 and TRBJ2-7; 7 bases fit TRBD1. Germline V gene lookup returns CDR1 SNHLY and CDR2 FYNNEI. Unmatched junction bases numbered 4, after V lost 4 bases and J lost 4 bases. The CDR3 contains 13 residues. CDR3: CASSVTGVYEQYF. In DNA, the CDR3 is TGTGCCAGCAGTGTTACAGGGGTATACGAGCAGTACTTC.

This chain connects TRBV10-1 to TRBJ2-2; D ambiguous. V dropped 3 bases and J dropped 6 bases, with 17 bases sitting between them. This CDR3 is 16 amino acids long. Per the germline V gene, CDR1 is WNHNN and CDR2 is SYGVQD (reference sequence). The CDR3: CASSDGGRTLAGELFF. CDR3 nucleotides: TGCGCCAGCAGTGATGGTGGCAGAACTCTGGCCGGGGAGCTGTTTTTT.

V is TRBV18 and J is TRBJ1-5; D is perhaps TRBD1 (6 bases). CDR1 and CDR2 from the germline V gene are KGHSH and LQKENI. The CDR3 is made up of 19 amino acids. Trimming took off 3 bases at V and 2 bases at J, with 23 bases between the two ends. The chain's CDR3 is CASSPGLGGGAVGNQPQHF. CDR3 sequence (DNA): TGTGCCAGCTCACCCGGTCTCGGTGGGGGCGCGGTCGGCAATCAGCCCCAGCATTTT.

The chain's CDR3 is CASNEQGQETQYF. CDR3 bases: TGTGCCAGCAACGAACAGGGACAAGAGACCCAGTACTTC. This chain connects TRBV2 to TRBJ2-5, with a tentative D call TRBD1 (6 bases). The germline V gene has CDR1 SNHLY and CDR2 FYNNEI. The CDR3 contains 13 residues. Deletions cut 7 bases from V and 2 bases from J, with 11 bases between.

The chain carries TRBV5-6 and TRBJ2-2, with 8 bases matching TRBD2. V was clipped by 4 bases and J by 3 bases; unmatched bases: 5. There are 15 residues in the CDR3. The germline V gene has CDR1 SGHDT and CDR2 YYEEEE. The CDR3: CASSPGAGDTGELFF. CDR3 bases: TGTGCCAGCAGCCCTGGAGCGGGAGACACCGGGGAGCTGTTTTTT.

The chain couples TRBV27 to TRBJ2-5, with D possibly matching TRBD2 (7 bases). Germline CDR1 and CDR2: MNHEY and SMNVEV (reference sequence). The CDR3 length is 17 residues. V lost 5 bases to trimming and J lost 5 bases, with 24 bases between them. CDR3 loop: CASSPLAPVQGGETQYF. As DNA, the CDR3 is TGTGCCAGCAGTCCCTTAGCCCCAGTACAGGGAGGGGAGACCCAGTACTTC.